The next 5 T cell receptor beta chains were all read from a single sample in a study of blood T cell repertoires in COVID-19. Profiled with immunoSEQ multiplex PCR; TCRdb holds only in-frame clones, not every one. The sample holds about 100,000 clones; roughly nine tenths are singletons and the top ten take 2.1%. The sample was peripheral blood. The receptor source for this set is a man over 45 with active COVID-19.

The chain combines TRBV18 with TRBJ2-5; 8 nucleotides match TRBD2. Germline loops: CDR1 KGHSH, CDR2 LQKENI. This CDR3 is 17 amino acids long. The trim removed 1 base at V and 3 bases at J, leaving 10 bases unmatched. The CDR3 nucleotides are TGTGCCAGCTCACCACTCGGCAGAACTAGCGGAGAAGAGACCCAGTACTTC. Encoded protein: CASSPLGRTSGEETQYF.

CDR3 amino acids: CASSPGRAEAFF. In DNA, the CDR3 is TGCGCCAGCAGCCCCGGCAGGGCTGAAGCTTTCTTT. V usage is TRBV23-1 and J usage is TRBJ1-1, with TRBD1 as a possible D gene (5 bases). TRBV23-1 is treated as an ORF (open reading frame) with a function not yet certain. CDR3 length: 12 amino acids. V lost 6 bases and J 6 bases, leaving 11 bases between the germline ends.

This clone appeared once. The chain recombines TRBV12-3 or TRBV12-4 with TRBJ1-2; tentatively, D is TRBD1 (5 bases). V dropped 10 bases and J dropped 6 bases, with 15 bases sitting between them. The CDR3 length is 12 residues. CDR3 in amino acids: CATAGWGNGYTF. The DNA for the CDR3 is TGTGCCACCGCCGGCTGGGGCAATGGCTACACCTTC.

The chain carries TRBV14 and TRBJ2-5; no firm D call. The ends were cut back, 1 base at V and 0 bases at J, with 12 bases in the middle. The CDR3 has 16 amino acids. Germline-derived CDR1 and CDR2 are SGHDN and FVKESK. The CDR3 sequence is CASSQVRRSYQETQYF. The CDR3 region has the DNA TGTGCCAGCAGCCAAGTTCGCAGGTCTTACCAAGAGACCCAGTACTTC.

The chain couples TRBV3-1 (or the pseudogene TRBV3-2) to TRBJ2-5; D may be TRBD1 (6 bases). Trimming removed 5 bases at V and 9 bases at J, with 10 bases between. This CDR3 is built from 11 residues. The germline CDR1 and CDR2 sequences are LGHDT and YNNKEL (reference sequence). DNA for the CDR3: TGTGCCAGCAGCATACAGGGACCCCAGTACTTC. Amino acid sequence: CASSIQGPQYF.